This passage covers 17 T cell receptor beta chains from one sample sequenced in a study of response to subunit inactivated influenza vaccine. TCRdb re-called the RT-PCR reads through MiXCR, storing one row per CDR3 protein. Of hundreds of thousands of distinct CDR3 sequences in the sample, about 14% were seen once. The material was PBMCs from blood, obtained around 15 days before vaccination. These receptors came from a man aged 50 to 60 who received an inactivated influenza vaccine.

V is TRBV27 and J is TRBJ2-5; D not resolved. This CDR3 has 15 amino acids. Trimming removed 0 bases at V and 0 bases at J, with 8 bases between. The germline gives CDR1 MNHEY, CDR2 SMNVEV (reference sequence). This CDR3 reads CASSLSFGYQETQYF. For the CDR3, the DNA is TGTGCCAGCAGTTTATCTTTTGGGTACCAAGAGACCCAGTACTTC.

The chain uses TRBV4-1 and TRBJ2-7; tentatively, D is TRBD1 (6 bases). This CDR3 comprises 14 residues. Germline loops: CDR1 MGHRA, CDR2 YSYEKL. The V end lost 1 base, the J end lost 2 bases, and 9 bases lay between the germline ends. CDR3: CASSQVQGPYEQYF. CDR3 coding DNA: TGCGCCAGCAGCCAAGTTCAGGGGCCCTACGAGCAGTACTTC.

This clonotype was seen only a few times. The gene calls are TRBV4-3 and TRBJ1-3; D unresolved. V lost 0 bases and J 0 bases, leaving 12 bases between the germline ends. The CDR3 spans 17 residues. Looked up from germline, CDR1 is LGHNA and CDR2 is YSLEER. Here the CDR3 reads CASSQDPFTSSGNTIYF. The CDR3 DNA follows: TGCGCCAGCAGCCAAGATCCTTTTACCAGCTCTGGAAACACCATATATTTT.

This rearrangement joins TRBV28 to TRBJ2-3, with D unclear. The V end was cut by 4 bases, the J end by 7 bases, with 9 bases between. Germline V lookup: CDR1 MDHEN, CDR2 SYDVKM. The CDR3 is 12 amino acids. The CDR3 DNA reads TGTGCCAGCAGTTCCCAACGGAATACGCAGTATTTT. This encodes CASSSQRNTQYF.

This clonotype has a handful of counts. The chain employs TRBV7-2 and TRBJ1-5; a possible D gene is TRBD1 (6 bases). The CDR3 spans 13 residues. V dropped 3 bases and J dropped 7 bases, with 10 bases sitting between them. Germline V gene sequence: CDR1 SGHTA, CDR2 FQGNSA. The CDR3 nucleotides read TGTGCCAGCAGCTTGGGACATCTCCAGCCCCAGCATTTT. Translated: CASSLGHLQPQHF.

Written as DNA, the CDR3 is TGTGCCACCAGTGAAGCCGGGACTAGCGGGGGGGCCGGCCAAGAGACCCAGTACTTC. It codes for CATSEAGTSGGAGQETQYF. This chain joins TRBV24-1 and TRBJ2-5; TRBD2 matches 16 bases. The CDR3 contains 19 residues. V was pared by 4 bases and J by 1 base, with 8 bases of the junction left unmatched. Germline values: CDR1 KGHDR, CDR2 SFDVKD.

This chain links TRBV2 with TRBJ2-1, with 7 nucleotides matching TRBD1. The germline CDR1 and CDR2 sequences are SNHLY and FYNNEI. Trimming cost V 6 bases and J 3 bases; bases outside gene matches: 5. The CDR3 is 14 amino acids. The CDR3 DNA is TGTGCCAGCAGGGACCGGACAGGCTACAATGAGCAGTTCTTC. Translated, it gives CASRDRTGYNEQFF.

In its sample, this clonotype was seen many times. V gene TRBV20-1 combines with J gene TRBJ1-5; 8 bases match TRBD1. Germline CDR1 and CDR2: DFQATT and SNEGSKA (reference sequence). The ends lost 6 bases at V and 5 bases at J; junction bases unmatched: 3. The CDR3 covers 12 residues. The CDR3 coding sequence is TGCAGTGCAAAGACAGGGGATCAGCCCCAGCATTTT. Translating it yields CSAKTGDQPQHF.

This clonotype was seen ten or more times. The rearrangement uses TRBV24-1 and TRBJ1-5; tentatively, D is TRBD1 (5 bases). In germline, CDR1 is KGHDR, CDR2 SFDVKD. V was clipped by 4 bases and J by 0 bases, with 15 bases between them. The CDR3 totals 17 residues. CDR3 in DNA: TGTGCCACCAGTGACCCCGTTGACAGAGATAGCAATCAGCCCCAGCATTTT. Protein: CATSDPVDRDSNQPQHF.

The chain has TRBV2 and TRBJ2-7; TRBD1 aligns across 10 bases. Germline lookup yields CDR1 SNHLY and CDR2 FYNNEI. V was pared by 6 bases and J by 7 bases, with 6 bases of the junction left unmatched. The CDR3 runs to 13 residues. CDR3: CASRGQGVREQYF. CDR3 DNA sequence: TGTGCCAGCAGAGGACAGGGGGTGAGAGAGCAGTACTTC.

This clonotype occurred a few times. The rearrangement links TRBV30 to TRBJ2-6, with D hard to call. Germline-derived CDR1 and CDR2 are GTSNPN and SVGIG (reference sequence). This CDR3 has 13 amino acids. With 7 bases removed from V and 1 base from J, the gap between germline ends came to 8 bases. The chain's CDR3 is CALTKSGANVLTF. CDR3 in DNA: TGTGCCTTGACGAAGTCTGGGGCCAACGTCCTGACTTTC. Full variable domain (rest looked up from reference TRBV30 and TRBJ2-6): SQTIHQWPATLVQPVGSPLSLECTVEGTSNPNLYWYRQAAGRGLQLLFYSVGIGQISSEVPQNLSASRPQDRQFILSSKKLLLSDSGFYLCALTKSGANVLTFGAGSRLTVL.

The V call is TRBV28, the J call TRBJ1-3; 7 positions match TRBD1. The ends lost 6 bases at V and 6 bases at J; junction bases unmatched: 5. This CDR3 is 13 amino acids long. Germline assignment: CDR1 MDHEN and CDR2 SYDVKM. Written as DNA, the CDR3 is TGTGCCAGCAGCCAGGGGGGCGAAAACACCATATATTTT. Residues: CASSQGGENTIYF.

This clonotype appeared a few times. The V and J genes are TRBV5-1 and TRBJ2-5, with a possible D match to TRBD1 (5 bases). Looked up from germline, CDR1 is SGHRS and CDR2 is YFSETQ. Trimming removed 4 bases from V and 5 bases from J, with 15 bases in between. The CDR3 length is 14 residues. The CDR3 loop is CASSPSWGEETQYF. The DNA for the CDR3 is TGCGCCAGCAGCCCGTCTTGGGGCGAGGAGACCCAGTACTTC.

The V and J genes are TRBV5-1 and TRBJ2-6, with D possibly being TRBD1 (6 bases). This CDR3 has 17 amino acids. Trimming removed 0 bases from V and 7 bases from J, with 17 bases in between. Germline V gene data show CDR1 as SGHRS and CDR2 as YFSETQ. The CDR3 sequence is CASSLVARSRGANVLTF. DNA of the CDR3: TGCGCCAGCAGCTTGGTTGCGCGGTCCAGGGGTGCCAACGTCCTGACTTTC.

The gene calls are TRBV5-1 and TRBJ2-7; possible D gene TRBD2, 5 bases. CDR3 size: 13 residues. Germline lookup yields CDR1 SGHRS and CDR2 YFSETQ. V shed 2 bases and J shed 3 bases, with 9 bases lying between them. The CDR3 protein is CASSFDAGYEQYF. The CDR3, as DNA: TGCGCCAGCAGCTTCGACGCGGGCTACGAGCAGTACTTC.

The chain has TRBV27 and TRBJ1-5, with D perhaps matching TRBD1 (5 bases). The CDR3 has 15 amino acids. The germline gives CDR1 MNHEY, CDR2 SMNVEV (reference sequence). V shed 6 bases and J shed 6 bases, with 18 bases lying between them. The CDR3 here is CASSPGPGRGQPQHF. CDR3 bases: TGTGCCAGCAGCCCGGGACCCGGGCGCGGTCAGCCCCAGCATTTT.

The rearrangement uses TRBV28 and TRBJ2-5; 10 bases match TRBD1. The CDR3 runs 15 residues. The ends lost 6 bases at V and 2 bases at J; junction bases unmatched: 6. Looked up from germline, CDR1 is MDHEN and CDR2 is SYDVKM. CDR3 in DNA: TGTGCCAGCAGCCCGGACAGGGGGAATCAAGAGACCCAGTACTTC. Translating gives CASSPDRGNQETQYF.